Listed below are T cell receptor beta chains from one sample, sequenced in a study of naive and memory T cell subsets. TCRdb processed the UMI-ligation and nested PCR reads anew with MiXCR; each CDR3 protein has one entry. The repertoire holds roughly 100,000 distinct CDR3 sequences, with more than 12% as singletons. The specimen sequenced was naive CD8+ T cells from blood. Receptors originate from a human donor in good health. CDR3s include the opening cysteine and the closing phenylalanine or tryptophan. The D gene is left open where the match is weak. The size field is filled for only some rows; it gives once, few, many or a size class.

clone size	CDR3 length	V gene	D gene	J gene	CDR3 DNA	CDR3 protein
few	13	TRBV29-1	.	TRBJ1-2	TGCAGCGTCGACGCGACCGATAACTATGGCTACACCTTC	CSVDATDNYGYTF
few	14	TRBV5-5	TRBD1	TRBJ1-2	TGTGCCAGCAGCTGGGGGGACAGGGATTTTGGCTACACCTTC	CASSWGDRDFGYTF
few	16	TRBV12-3/TRBV12-4	.	TRBJ2-5	TGTGCCAGCAGTTCCGCGCCGGGGGTGGGGGAAGAGACCCAGTACTTC	CASSSAPGVGEETQYF
many	18	TRBV2	TRBD1	TRBJ2-3	TGTGCCAGCAGAGAAAATCCCCAGGGGGCTTGGGGCACAGATACGCAGTATTTT	CASRENPQGAWGTDTQYF
many	13	TRBV20-1	.	TRBJ2-5	TGCAGTGCTAGAGAGCGGCCACGCGAGACCCAGTACTTC	CSARERPRETQYF
many	13	TRBV19	.	TRBJ2-1	TGTGCCATCTCGGAGAGGTTAGGCAATGAGCAGTTCTTC	CAISERLGNEQFF
.	13	TRBV12-3/TRBV12-4	.	TRBJ2-4	TGTGCCAGCAGTTTATGGGCCAAAAACATTCAGTACTTC	CASSLWAKNIQYF
.	14	TRBV12-3/TRBV12-4	TRBD2	TRBJ2-1	TGTGACAGCAGTGGGACTACGCGGTACAATGAGCAGTTCTTC	CDSSGTTRYNEQFF
.	15	TRBV5-4	TRBD2	TRBJ2-1	TGTGCCAGCAGCCGAGTTGGAGCGGGAGCGGGTGAGCAGTTCTTC	CASSRVGAGAGEQFF
.	15	TRBV5-4	.	TRBJ1-4	TGTGCCAGCAGCCCATCGGCGGGTTTAGATGAAAAACTGTTTTTT	CASSPSAGLDEKLFF
.	14	TRBV20-1	TRBD1	TRBJ2-7	TGCAGTGCTAGTGGGACAGGGATTGAGTACGAGCAGTACTTC	CSASGTGIEYEQYF
.	13	TRBV28	.	TRBJ2-2	TGTGCCAGCAGTTTAGTTTACACCGGGGAGCTGTTTTTT	CASSLVYTGELFF
.	17	TRBV14	TRBD1	TRBJ2-7	TGTGCCAGCAGCCAACTCTTCGGGGACAGGGGATTCTACGAGCAGTACTTC	CASSQLFGDRGFYEQYF
.	13	TRBV7-9	.	TRBJ2-7	TGTGCCAGCAGTCATCCCGGTGCCTACGAGCAGTACTTC	CASSHPGAYEQYF
few	15	TRBV27	.	TRBJ2-5	TGTGCCAGCAGTCTATGGGGTGGGAGTGAAGAGACCCAGTACTTC	CASSLWGGSEETQYF
few	16	TRBV11-2	TRBD2	TRBJ2-7	TGTGCCAGCAGCCCGATTAGCGGGGGTGTACGCTACGAGCAGTACTTC	CASSPISGGVRYEQYF
.	15	TRBV27	.	TRBJ2-7	TGTGCCAGCAGTCCGACCGGACGGACCCACTACGAGCAGTACTTC	CASSPTGRTHYEQYF
many	16	TRBV28	.	TRBJ2-3	TGTGCCAGCAGTTTTGAGGGGGGGAAATCCACAGATACGCAGTATTTT	CASSFEGGKSTDTQYF
.	15	TRBV9	TRBD2	TRBJ2-1	TGTGCCAGCAGCTCAAGCGGGGGTCCTTACAATGAGCAGTTCTTC	CASSSSGGPYNEQFF
.	15	TRBV24-1	TRBD1	TRBJ2-3	TGTGCCACCAGTGACTTTCTTACAGGGGAAGATACGCAGTATTTT	CATSDFLTGEDTQYF
many	15	TRBV10-2	TRBD2	TRBJ2-7	TGCGCCAGCAGTGAGCGACTAGCGGGAGGGGACGAGCAGTACTTC	CASSERLAGGDEQYF
.	15	TRBV6-2/TRBV6-3	.	TRBJ2-3	TGTGCCAGCAGTTATACGGAGGCTAGGGCAGATACGCAGTATTTT	CASSYTEARADTQYF
few	13	TRBV12-5	.	TRBJ2-7	TGTGCTAGTGGTTTGGTAGCCGACTACGAGCAGTACTTC	CASGLVADYEQYF
few	12	TRBV10-3	.	TRBJ2-2	TGTGCCACTAGTCCCGAAACCGGGGAGCTGTTTTTT	CATSPETGELFF
few	11	TRBV30	.	TRBJ1-2	TGTGCCTGGGACATGGACTATGGCTACACCTTC	CAWDMDYGYTF
few	16	TRBV10-2	TRBD2	TRBJ2-5	TGCGCCAGCAGATCCGGACTAGCGGGGGGGCAAGAGACCCAGTACTTC	CASRSGLAGGQETQYF
many	15	TRBV30	TRBD1	TRBJ1-2	TGTGCCTGGAGTGTAGGGACAGGGGGCGCGTTCGGCTACACCTTC	CAWSVGTGGAFGYTF
few	11	TRBV5-6	.	TRBJ2-5	TGTGCCAGCAGCTGGGAGAAGACCCAGTACTTC	CASSWEKTQYF
few	16	TRBV9	.	TRBJ1-2	TGTGCCAGCAGCGTGGAGGGAAACCCACTCTTCTATGGCTACACCTTC	CASSVEGNPLFYGYTF
many	13	TRBV7-9	.	TRBJ2-1	TGTGCCAGCAGCTTAGTGCACAGCAATGAGCAGTTCTTC	CASSLVHSNEQFF
.	18	TRBV12-3/TRBV12-4	.	TRBJ1-5	TGTGCCAGCAGTGACAGCTTGGGAGACAGCTATAGCAATCAGCCCCAGCATTTT	CASSDSLGDSYSNQPQHF
.	14	TRBV13	.	TRBJ2-1	TGTGCCAGCAGCCCGAGGGGGGGCTCGCTTGAGCAGTTCTTC	CASSPRGGSLEQFF
few	11	TRBV5-6	.	TRBJ1-2	TGTGCCAGCAACGTTGGGGCTGGCTACACCTTC	CASNVGAGYTF
.	13	TRBV13	.	TRBJ2-3	TGTGCCAGCAGTCTGGAATCCACAGATACGCAGTATTTT	CASSLESTDTQYF
.	15	TRBV15	.	TRBJ1-2	TGTGCCACCAGCAGAGATCGGGGGGTGAACTATGGCTACACCTTC	CATSRDRGVNYGYTF
.	12	TRBV6-2/TRBV6-3	.	TRBJ1-2	TGTGCCAGCAGTTCCAGGGTATATGGCTACACCTTC	CASSSRVYGYTF
.	15	TRBV20-1	.	TRBJ2-3	TGCAGTGCCGCCGGGACTTCTTACACGGAGAATACGCAGTATTTT	CSAAGTSYTENTQYF
.	15	TRBV4-2	.	TRBJ2-1	TGTGCCAGCAGGGATTGGGAAACCTCCTACAATGAGCAGTTCTTC	CASRDWETSYNEQFF
.	14	TRBV29-1	.	TRBJ2-1	TGCAGCGTTCGCGGGGACATAATCCGCAATGAGCAGTTCTTC	CSVRGDIIRNEQFF
many	16	TRBV4-2	.	TRBJ2-3	TGTGCCAGCAGCCAAGACGGAAGCGGGAGCACAGATACGCAGTATTTT	CASSQDGSGSTDTQYF
many	16	TRBV28	.	TRBJ1-1	TGTGCCAGCAGTCTCCGAGTGGAGGCAGGGAAAACTGAAGCTTTCTTT	CASSLRVEAGKTEAFF
.	13	TRBV5-6	.	TRBJ2-1	TGTGCCACCTCCGTCGGGATAGGCAATGAGCAGTTCTTC	CATSVGIGNEQFF
few	17	TRBV12-3/TRBV12-4	.	TRBJ1-5	TGTGCCAGCAGTCACCTGTGGACTGGGGGGGGGAATCAGCCCCAGCATTTT	CASSHLWTGGGNQPQHF
.	14	TRBV29-1	.	TRBJ2-5	TGCAGCGTGACAGCTTTCACTTTCCAAGAGACCCAGTACTTC	CSVTAFTFQETQYF
few	19	TRBV7-8	TRBD2	TRBJ2-2	TGTGCCAGCAGCTTATTCGGGGAACCTAGCGGTGGATTGGACGGGGAGCTGTTTTTT	CASSLFGEPSGGLDGELFF
.	16	TRBV3-1	.	TRBJ1-4	TGTGCCAGCAGCCCAACGAGGTTTGGAGACCATGAAAAACTGTTTTTT	CASSPTRFGDHEKLFF
many	13	TRBV6-1	.	TRBJ2-1	TGTGCCAGCGAAAATACAGGCGTCGTCCAGCAGTTCTTC	CASENTGVVQQFF
few	11	TRBV29-1	.	TRBJ2-2	TGCAGCGTTGGGGCGACCGGGGAGCTGTTTTTT	CSVGATGELFF
.	14	TRBV29-1	TRBD2	TRBJ2-1	TGCAGCGTCCCCTATAGCGGGGGGGACAATGAGCAGTTCTTC	CSVPYSGGDNEQFF
few	14	TRBV28	.	TRBJ2-5	TGTGCCAGCAGTTTTCTGGCAGGCGGAGAGACCCAGTACTTC	CASSFLAGGETQYF
few	20	TRBV13	TRBD2	TRBJ2-3	TGTGCCAGCAGCCACGGCCCCGGGACTAGCGGGAGTGGGGCCACAGATACGCAGTATTTT	CASSHGPGTSGSGATDTQYF
many	12	TRBV15	TRBD2	TRBJ2-3	TGTGCCACGCTAGCGGCCACAGATACGCAGTATTTT	CATLAATDTQYF